Below are 17 T cell receptor beta chains sequenced from a single sample in a study of cytomegalovirus exposure and HLA in healthy donors. Sequenced by immunoSEQ multiplex PCR; TCRdb stores in-frame clones only, minus some. This sample carries under 200,000 clones, 80% to 90% of them seen once, and the ten largest clones take 1% to 1.5%. The sequenced sample consisted of PBMCs. Every receptor here comes from a woman aged 25 to 39 in good health and CMV-seronegative.

The V call is TRBV5-1, the J call TRBJ2-5, with D possibly matching TRBD2 (5 bases). Deletions cut 0 bases from V and 3 bases from J, with 9 bases between. Germline V gene sequence: CDR1 SGHRS, CDR2 YFSETQ. The CDR3 extends over 14 amino acids. The CDR3 sequence: CASSLAGVKETQYF. CDR3 DNA sequence: TGCGCCAGCAGCTTGGCCGGGGTTAAAGAGACCCAGTACTTC.

The chain combines TRBV27 with TRBJ2-3; D is ambiguous. Per the germline V gene, CDR1 is MNHEY and CDR2 is SMNVEV (reference sequence). CDR3 size: 13 residues. V was cut by 2 bases and J by 2 bases, with 5 bases left in between. CDR3 DNA sequence: TGTGCCAGCAGTTTACAGGCCACAGATACGCAGTATTTT. Amino acid sequence: CASSLQATDTQYF.

Note on this clone: The sample has other DNA sequences that encode this CDR3 too. J is TRBJ2-7 and V is TRBV30; no reliable D call. Germline V gene lookup returns CDR1 GTSNPN and CDR2 SVGIG (reference sequence). The length of the CDR3 is 11 residues. V gave up 2 bases and J gave up 3 bases, with 5 bases separating them. The DNA for the CDR3 is TGTGCCTGGAGTACGGTCTACGAGCAGTACTTC. Translated, it gives CAWSTVYEQYF.

The chain couples TRBV5-6 to TRBJ2-3; TRBD2 matches 10 bases. With 2 bases clipped from V and 3 bases from J, the junction kept 3 bases outside the gene matches. Germline CDR1 SGHDT, CDR2 YYEEEE. The CDR3 is made up of 15 amino acids. CDR3 sequence: CASSFGTSDTDTQYF. As DNA, the CDR3 is TGTGCCAGCAGCTTCGGGACTAGCGATACAGATACGCAGTATTTT. The variable domain in full, with the rest retrieved from reference TRBV5-6 and TRBJ2-3, is DAGVTQSPTHLIKTRGQQVTLRCSPKSGHDTVSWYQQALGQGPQFIFQYYEEEERQRGNFPDRFSGHQFPNYSSELNVNALLLGDSALYLCASSFGTSDTDTQYFGPGTRLTVL.

This chain links TRBV7-2 with TRBJ2-7; TRBD2 agrees at 10 bases. The CDR3 spans 15 residues. CDR1 is SGHTA and CDR2 is FQGNSA in the germline V gene. The junction had 4 bases not matched to a gene; V was cut back by 1 base and J by 4 bases. The CDR3 coding sequence is TGTGCCAGCAGCTTAGGTGCAGCGGGAGGGTACGAGCAGTACTTC. It yields the protein CASSLGAAGGYEQYF.

The rearrangement joins TRBV27 to TRBJ1-2; 7 bases map to TRBD1. J lost 0 bases, V lost 5 bases, and 9 bases had no gene match. The length of the CDR3 is 16 residues. The germline V gene encodes CDR1 MNHEY and CDR2 SMNVEV (reference sequence). CDR3 loop: CASSPIDRETNYGYTF. In nucleotides, the CDR3 is TGTGCCAGCAGTCCCATCGACAGGGAGACTAACTATGGCTACACCTTC.

The chain has TRBV7-2 and TRBJ2-1; tentative D call: TRBD2 (6 bases). The germline V gene encodes CDR1 SGHTA and CDR2 FQGNSA. This CDR3 has 16 amino acids. The V and J ends lost 0 bases and 4 bases respectively, with 13 bases between them. The CDR3 is CASSLAGLYDYNEQFF. In DNA form, the CDR3 reads TGTGCCAGCAGCTTAGCGGGACTTTACGATTACAATGAGCAGTTCTTC.

The DNA of the CDR3 is TGTGCCAGCTCCCTAAACGAGCCGGGGAATTCACCCCTCCACTTT. Its protein is CASSLNEPGNSPLHF. The chain employs TRBV18 and TRBJ1-6; D not resolved. V was clipped by 6 bases and J by 7 bases, with 16 bases between them. CDR1 KGHSH and CDR2 LQKENI come from the germline V gene. This CDR3 comprises 15 residues.

This clone was detected once. This sequence joins TRBV6-1 and TRBJ2-2, with TRBD2 matching over 8 bases. The junction had 5 bases not matched to a gene; V was cut back by 10 bases and J by 4 bases. Looked up from germline, CDR1 is MNHNS and CDR2 is SASEGT. There are 13 residues in the CDR3. The CDR3 protein is CATGGAFTGELFF. Here the CDR3 DNA reads TGTGCCACCGGGGGGGCCTTCACCGGGGAGCTGTTTTTT.

This clone has ten or more counts. The chain couples TRBV19 to TRBJ2-7, with 8 bases aligning to TRBD2. The CDR3 contains 13 residues. Germline V gene lookup returns CDR1 LNHDA and CDR2 SQIVND (reference sequence). The V gene end was trimmed by 2 bases and the J gene end by 3 bases; junction bases not matched to a gene: 0. CDR3 sequence: CASSIRGGYEQYF. The CDR3 region has the DNA TGTGCCAGTAGTATACGGGGGGGCTACGAGCAGTACTTC.

This clone occurred once. This rearrangement joins TRBV6-5 to TRBJ2-7, with 12 bases aligning to TRBD2. CDR1 is MNHEY and CDR2 is SVGAGI in the germline V gene. The length of the CDR3 is 14 residues. J gave up 4 bases and V 6 bases, and 4 bases lay outside the gene matches. The DNA of the CDR3 is TGTGCCAGCAGCCCGACTAGCGGGGGATACGAGCAGTACTTC. It translates to CASSPTSGGYEQYF.

The J gene is TRBJ1-1, the V gene TRBV9; D uncertain. Trimming cost V 5 bases and J 1 base, with 9 bases left between them. Germline-derived CDR1 and CDR2 are SGDLS and YYNGEE. This CDR3 region has 13 residues. Here the CDR3 DNA reads TGTGCCAGCAGTGACATCTCGAACACTGAAGCTTTCTTT. Translated, it gives CASSDISNTEAFF.

This chain connects TRBV5-5 to TRBJ2-7, with D maybe TRBD2 (6 bases). This CDR3 contains 15 residues. V gave up 0 bases and J gave up 2 bases, with 12 bases separating them. Germline assignment: CDR1 SGHKS and CDR2 YYEKEE (reference sequence). This CDR3 reads CASSLVWGVTYEQYF. The CDR3 DNA reads as TGTGCCAGCAGCTTGGTATGGGGGGTCACCTACGAGCAGTACTTC.

V is TRBV6-6 and J is TRBJ1-1, with TRBD1 matching 10 bases. Germline lookup yields CDR1 MNHNY and CDR2 SVGAGI (reference sequence). The CDR3 has 12 residues. V shed 8 bases, J shed 3 bases, and the junction held 0 bases outside the gene matches. This CDR3 reads CASGTGDTEAFF. The CDR3 DNA sequence: TGTGCCAGCGGGACAGGGGACACTGAAGCTTTCTTT.

This clone was detected only once. The chain combines TRBV4-2 with TRBJ2-3; the D gene is possibly TRBD2 (6 bases). Germline V CDR1 and CDR2: LGHNA, YNFKEQ. CDR3 length: 15 amino acids. Trimming removed 3 bases at V and 2 bases at J, with 12 bases between. The CDR3 sequence: CASSQPLAPTDTQYF. The CDR3 nucleotides are TGTGCCAGCAGCCAGCCACTAGCACCCACAGATACGCAGTATTTT.

DNA for the CDR3: TGTGCCAGCAGCGTAGGTCGTAGCCGGTTATCCTACGAGCAGTACTTC. Amino acid sequence: CASSVGRSRLSYEQYF. The chain joins TRBV9 to TRBJ2-7; D remains unclear. CDR3 length equals 16 residues. Per the germline V gene, CDR1 is SGDLS and CDR2 is YYNGEE. Trimming took 0 bases from V and 1 from J, leaving 14 bases between them. Full variable domain (outside the CDR3, taken from reference TRBV9 and TRBJ2-7): DSGVTQTPKHLITATGQRVTLRCSPRSGDLSVYWYQQSLDQGLQFLIQYYNGEERAKGNILERFSAQQFPDLHSELNLSSLELGDSALYFCASSVGRSRLSYEQYFGPGTRLTVT.

This chain links TRBV5-1 with TRBJ1-5, with a tentative D call TRBD1 (5 bases). The CDR3 has 14 residues. Germline V lookup: CDR1 SGHRS, CDR2 YFSETQ. The germline V and J ends were trimmed by 4 bases and 7 bases, with 15 bases remaining between them. Written as DNA, the CDR3 is TGCGCCAGCAGCCAACGACAGAATCGACAGCCCCAGCATTTT. Amino acids: CASSQRQNRQPQHF.